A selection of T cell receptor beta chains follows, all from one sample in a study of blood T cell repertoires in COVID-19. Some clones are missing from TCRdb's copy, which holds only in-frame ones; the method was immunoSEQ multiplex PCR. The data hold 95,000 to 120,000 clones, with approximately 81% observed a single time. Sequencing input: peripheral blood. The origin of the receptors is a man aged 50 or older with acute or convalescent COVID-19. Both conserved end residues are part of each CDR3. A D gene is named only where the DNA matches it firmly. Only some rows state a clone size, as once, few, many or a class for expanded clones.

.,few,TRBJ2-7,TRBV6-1,CASSEGWGTTYEQYF,TGTGCCAGCAGTGAAGGATGGGGCACCACCTACGAGCAGTACTTC
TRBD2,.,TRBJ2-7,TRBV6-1,CASSVASGYYEQYF,TGTGCCAGCAGTGTGGCTAGCGGTTACTACGAGCAGTACTTC
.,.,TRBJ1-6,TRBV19,CASSIGGNSYNSPLHF,TGTGCCAGTAGTATAGGTGGCAACTCCTATAATTCACCCCTCCACTTT
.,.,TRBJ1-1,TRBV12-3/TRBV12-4,CASLRGGETEAFF,TGTGCCAGCTTGAGGGGGGGAGAAACTGAAGCTTTCTTT
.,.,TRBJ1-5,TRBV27,CASSFSPPGDEPQHF,TGTGCCAGCAGTTTTAGCCCACCCGGGGATGAGCCCCAGCATTTT
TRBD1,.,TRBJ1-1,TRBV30,CARQGRNTEAFF,TGTGCCAGACAGGGGAGGAACACTGAAGCTTTCTTT
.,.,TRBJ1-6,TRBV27,CASSLFGRGNSPLHF,TGTGCCAGCAGTTTATTCGGCAGGGGAAATTCACCCCTCCACTTT
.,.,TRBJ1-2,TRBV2,CASSDLVGFYGYTF,TGTGCCAGCAGTGACCTGGTCGGGTTCTATGGCTACACCTTC
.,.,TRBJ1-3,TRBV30,CAWNGRGSAGNTIYF,TGTGCCTGGAATGGCAGGGGAAGCGCTGGAAACACCATATATTTT
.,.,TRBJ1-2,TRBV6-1,CASSDPRVRVSGYTF,TGTGCCAGCAGTGACCCCAGGGTACGTGTGAGTGGCTACACCTTC
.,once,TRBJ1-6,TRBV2,CASRRASNSPLHF,TGTGCCAGCAGGCGGGCCTCTAATTCACCCCTCCACTTT
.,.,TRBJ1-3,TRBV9,CASSPSFQLNTIYF,TGTGCCAGCAGCCCTTCCTTTCAACTGAACACCATATATTTT
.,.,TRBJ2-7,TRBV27,CASSLSTGRSSYEQYF,TGTGCCAGCAGTTTATCGACAGGCCGGAGCTCCTACGAGCAGTACTTC